This T cell receptor beta chain was profiled in a study of vaccination and CD4 T cells after COVID-19. The wider study: Control cultures, each given a CEFX pool, an HIV-1 Nef pool, or no peptide, were included.

The Oncomine TCR Beta short-read assay was applied to DNA of cultured CD4+ T cells. A single record per CDR3 protein comes from TCRdb applying MiXCR to the PCR reads. The sample includes 13,000 or so distinct CDR3 sequences, around 29% of them seen just once. Notes on the study in general: Spike mono-reactive status applied to 304 of 307 vaccine-specific clones in convalescent patients.

The germline gives CDR1 KGHSH, CDR2 LQKENI. The J segment lost 5 bases and the V segment lost 1 base, leaving 24 bases of the junction unmatched. The CDR3 sequence is 21 residues long. This clonotype was seen more than once but under ten times. What it binds is unknown. Stated treatment: approximately nine-day PBMC culture with coronavirus spike peptide pools or control peptides (ViraFEST assay). The sequence came from a human donor who received a COVID-19 vaccine. This chain links TRBV18 with TRBJ2-5; TRBD1 matches at 8 bases. The material sequenced was CD4+ T cells from blood, cultured in vitro, taken before SARS-CoV-2 vaccination. In DNA form, the CDR3 reads TGTGCCAGCTCACCACTTTTCCGGACAGGGAAAGGATTTACGCGATCGGAGACCCAGTACTTC. Protein: CASSPLFRTGKGFTRSETQYF.